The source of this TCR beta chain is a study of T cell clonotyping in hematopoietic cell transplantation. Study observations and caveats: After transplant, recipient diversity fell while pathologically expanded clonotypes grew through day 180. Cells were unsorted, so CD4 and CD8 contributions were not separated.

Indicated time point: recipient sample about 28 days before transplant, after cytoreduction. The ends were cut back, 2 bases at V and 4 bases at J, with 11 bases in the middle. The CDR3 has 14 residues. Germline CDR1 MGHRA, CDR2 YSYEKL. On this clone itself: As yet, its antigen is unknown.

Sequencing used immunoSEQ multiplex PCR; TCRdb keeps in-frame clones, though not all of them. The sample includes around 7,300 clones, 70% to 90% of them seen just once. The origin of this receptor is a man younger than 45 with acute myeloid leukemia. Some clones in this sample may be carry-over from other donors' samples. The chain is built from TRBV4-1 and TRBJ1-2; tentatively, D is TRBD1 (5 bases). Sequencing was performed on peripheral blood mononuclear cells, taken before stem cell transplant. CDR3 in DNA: TGCGCCAGCAGCCAACAGGACATTTCCTATGGCTACACCTTC. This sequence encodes CASSQQDISYGYTF.